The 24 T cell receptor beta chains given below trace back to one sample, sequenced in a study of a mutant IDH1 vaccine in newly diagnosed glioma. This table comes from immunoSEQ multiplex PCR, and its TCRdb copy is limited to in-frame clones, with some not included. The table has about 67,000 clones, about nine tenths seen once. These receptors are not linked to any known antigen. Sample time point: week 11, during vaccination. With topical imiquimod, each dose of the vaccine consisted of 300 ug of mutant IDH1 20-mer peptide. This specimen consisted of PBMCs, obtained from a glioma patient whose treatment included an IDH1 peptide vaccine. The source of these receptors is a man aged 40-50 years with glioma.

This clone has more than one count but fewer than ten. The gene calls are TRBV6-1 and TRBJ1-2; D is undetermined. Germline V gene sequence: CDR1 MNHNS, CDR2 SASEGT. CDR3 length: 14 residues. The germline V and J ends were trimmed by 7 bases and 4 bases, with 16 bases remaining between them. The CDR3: CASTEEAASYGYTF. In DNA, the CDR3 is TGTGCCAGCACCGAAGAAGCAGCGAGCTATGGCTACACCTTC.

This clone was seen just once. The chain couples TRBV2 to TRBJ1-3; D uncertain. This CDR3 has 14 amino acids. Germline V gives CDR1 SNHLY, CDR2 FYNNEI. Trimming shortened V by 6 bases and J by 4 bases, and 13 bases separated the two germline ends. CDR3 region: CASRLEGSGNTIYF. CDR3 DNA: TGTGCCAGCAGATTGGAAGGGTCCGGAAACACCATATATTTT.

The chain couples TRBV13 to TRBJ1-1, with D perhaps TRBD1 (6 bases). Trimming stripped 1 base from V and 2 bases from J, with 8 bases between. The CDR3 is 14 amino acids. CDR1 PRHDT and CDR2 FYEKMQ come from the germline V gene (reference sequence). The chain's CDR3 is CASSLEGGNTEAFF. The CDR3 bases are TGTGCCAGCAGCTTAGAAGGGGGTAACACTGAAGCTTTCTTT.

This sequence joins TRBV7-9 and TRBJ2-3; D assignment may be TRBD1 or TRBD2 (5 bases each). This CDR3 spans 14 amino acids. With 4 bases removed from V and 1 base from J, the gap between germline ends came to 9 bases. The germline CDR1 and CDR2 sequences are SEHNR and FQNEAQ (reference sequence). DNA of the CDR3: TGTGCCAGCAGCTGGGACGGACGCACAGATACGCAGTATTTT. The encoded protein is CASSWDGRTDTQYF.

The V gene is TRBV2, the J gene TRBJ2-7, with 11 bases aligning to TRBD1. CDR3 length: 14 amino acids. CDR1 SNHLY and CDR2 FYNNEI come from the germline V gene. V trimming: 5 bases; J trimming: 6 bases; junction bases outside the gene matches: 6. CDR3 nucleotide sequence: TGTGCCAGCAGTTTCCGGACAGGGGGCTGCGAGCAGTACGTC. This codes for CASSFRTGGCEQYV.

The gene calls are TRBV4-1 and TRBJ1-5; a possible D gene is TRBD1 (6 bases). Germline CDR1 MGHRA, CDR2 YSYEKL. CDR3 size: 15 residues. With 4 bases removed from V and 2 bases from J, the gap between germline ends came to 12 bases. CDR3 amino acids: CASSPTGFGNQPQHF. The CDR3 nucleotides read TGCGCCAGCAGCCCTACAGGGTTTGGCAATCAGCCCCAGCATTTT.

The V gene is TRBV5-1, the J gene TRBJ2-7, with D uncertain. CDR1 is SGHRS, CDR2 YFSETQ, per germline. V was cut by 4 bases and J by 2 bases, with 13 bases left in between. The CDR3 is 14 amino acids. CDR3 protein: CASSPGVFTYEQYF. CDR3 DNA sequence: TGCGCCAGCAGCCCAGGAGTTTTCACCTACGAGCAGTACTTC.

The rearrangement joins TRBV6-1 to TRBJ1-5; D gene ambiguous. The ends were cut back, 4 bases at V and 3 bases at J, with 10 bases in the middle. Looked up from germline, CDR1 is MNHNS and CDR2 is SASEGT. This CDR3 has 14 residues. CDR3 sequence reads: CASSAWGINQPQHF. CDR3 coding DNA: TGTGCCAGCAGTGCCTGGGGTATCAATCAGCCCCAGCATTTT.

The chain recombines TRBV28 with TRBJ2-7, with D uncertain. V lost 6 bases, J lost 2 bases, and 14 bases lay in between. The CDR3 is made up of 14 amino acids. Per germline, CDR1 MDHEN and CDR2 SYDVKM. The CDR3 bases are TGTGCCAGCAGCTTTAGTTGGAGAACCTACGAGCAGTACTTC. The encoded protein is CASSFSWRTYEQYF.

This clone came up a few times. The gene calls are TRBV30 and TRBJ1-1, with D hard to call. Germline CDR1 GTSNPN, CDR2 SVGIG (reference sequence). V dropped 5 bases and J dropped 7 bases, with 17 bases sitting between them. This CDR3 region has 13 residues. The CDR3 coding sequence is TGTGCCTGGGGGCTGAAGGGTGGGATTGAAGCTTTCTTT. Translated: CAWGLKGGIEAFF.

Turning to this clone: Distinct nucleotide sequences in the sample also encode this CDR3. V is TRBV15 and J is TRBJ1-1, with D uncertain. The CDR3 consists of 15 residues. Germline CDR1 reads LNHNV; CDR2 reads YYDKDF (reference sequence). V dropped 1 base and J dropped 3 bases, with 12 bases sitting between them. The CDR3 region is CATSRGEGLDTEAFF. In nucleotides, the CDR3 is TGTGCCACCAGCAGAGGAGAAGGGTTGGACACTGAAGCTTTCTTT.

The CDR3 region is CASSAKTLIDTQYF. The CDR3 nucleotides are TGTGCCAGCAGCGCGAAGACCCTAATTGATACGCAGTATTTT. The V call is TRBV5-6, the J call TRBJ2-3; D is unresolved. Per the germline V gene, CDR1 is SGHDT and CDR2 is YYEEEE. The V and J ends lost 4 bases and 6 bases respectively, with 15 bases between them. The CDR3 totals 14 residues.

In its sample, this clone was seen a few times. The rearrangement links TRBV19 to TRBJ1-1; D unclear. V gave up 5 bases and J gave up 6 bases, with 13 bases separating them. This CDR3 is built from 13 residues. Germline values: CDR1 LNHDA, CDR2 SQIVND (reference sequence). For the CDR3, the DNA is TGTGCCAGTAGTCCGGGGAGCCGGGCTGAAGCTTTCTTT. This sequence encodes CASSPGSRAEAFF.

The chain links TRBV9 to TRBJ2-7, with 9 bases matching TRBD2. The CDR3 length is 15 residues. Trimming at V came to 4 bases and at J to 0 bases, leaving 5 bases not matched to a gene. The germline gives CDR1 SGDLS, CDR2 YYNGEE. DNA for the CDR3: TGTGCCAGCAGCCTTAGCGGGAGCCACTCCTACGAGCAGTACTTC. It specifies CASSLSGSHSYEQYF.

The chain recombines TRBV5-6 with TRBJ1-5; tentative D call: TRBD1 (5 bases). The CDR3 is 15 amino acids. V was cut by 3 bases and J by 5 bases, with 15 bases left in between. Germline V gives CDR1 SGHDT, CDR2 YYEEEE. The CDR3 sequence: CASSSTDGTHQPQHF. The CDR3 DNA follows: TGTGCCAGCAGCTCCACGGACGGGACCCATCAGCCCCAGCATTTT.

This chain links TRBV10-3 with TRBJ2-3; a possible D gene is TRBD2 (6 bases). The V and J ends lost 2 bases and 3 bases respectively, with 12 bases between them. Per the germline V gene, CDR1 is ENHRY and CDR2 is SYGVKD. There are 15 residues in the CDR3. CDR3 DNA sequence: TGTGCCATCAGTGAGGAAGGCGGGGATACAGATACGCAGTATTTT. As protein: CAISEEGGDTDTQYF.

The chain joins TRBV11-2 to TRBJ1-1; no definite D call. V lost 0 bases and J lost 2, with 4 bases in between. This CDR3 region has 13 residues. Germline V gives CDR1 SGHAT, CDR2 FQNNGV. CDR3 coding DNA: TGTGCCAGCAGCTTAGAGTTTAACACTGAAGCTTTCTTT. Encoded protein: CASSLEFNTEAFF.

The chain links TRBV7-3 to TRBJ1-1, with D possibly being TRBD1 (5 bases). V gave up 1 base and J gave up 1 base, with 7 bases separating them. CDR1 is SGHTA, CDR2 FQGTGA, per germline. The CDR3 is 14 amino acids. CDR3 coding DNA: TGTGCCAGCAGCTTAAATGGACAGAACACTGAAGCTTTCTTT. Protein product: CASSLNGQNTEAFF.

The CDR3 spells CASSTQTSSYNEQFF. DNA of the CDR3: TGTGCCAGCAGCACTCAGACTAGTTCCTACAATGAGCAGTTCTTC. V gene TRBV7-3 combines with J gene TRBJ2-1; a weak D match, TRBD2 (6 bases). The CDR3 consists of 15 residues. V was cut by 5 bases and J by 1 base, with 12 bases left in between. Germline loops: CDR1 SGHTA, CDR2 FQGTGA.

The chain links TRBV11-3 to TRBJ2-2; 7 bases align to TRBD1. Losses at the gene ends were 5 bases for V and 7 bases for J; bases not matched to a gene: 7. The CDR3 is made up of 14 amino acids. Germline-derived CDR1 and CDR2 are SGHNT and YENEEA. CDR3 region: CASSRDREVGELFF. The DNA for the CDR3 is TGTGCCAGCAGCCGCGACAGGGAAGTCGGGGAGCTGTTTTTT.

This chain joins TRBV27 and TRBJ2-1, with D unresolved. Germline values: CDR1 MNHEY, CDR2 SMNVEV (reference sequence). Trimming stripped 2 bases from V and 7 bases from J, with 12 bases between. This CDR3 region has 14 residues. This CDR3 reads CASSLVVGENEQFF. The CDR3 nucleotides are TGTGCCAGCAGTTTAGTCGTTGGAGAGAATGAGCAGTTCTTC.

This CDR3 is CASSLTRELHSNQPQHF. In DNA, the CDR3 is TGTGCCAGCAGTCTAACCCGGGAATTACATAGCAATCAGCCCCAGCATTTT. The J gene is TRBJ1-5, the V gene TRBV2; D unresolved. Trimming took off 5 bases at V and 0 bases at J, with 17 bases between the two ends. CDR3 size: 17 residues. CDR1 and CDR2 (germline): SNHLY, FYNNEI.

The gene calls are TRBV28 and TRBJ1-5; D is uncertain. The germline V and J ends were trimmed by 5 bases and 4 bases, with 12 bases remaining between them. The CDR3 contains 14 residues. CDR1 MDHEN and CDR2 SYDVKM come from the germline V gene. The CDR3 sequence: CASSQLGLNQPQHF. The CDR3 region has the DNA TGTGCCAGCAGTCAACTTGGGTTAAATCAGCCCCAGCATTTT.

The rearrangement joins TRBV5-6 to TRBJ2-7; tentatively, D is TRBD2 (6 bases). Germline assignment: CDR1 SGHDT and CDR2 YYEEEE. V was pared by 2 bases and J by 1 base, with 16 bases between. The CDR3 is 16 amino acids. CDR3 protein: CASSLRMGRGSYEQYF. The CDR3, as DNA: TGTGCCAGCAGCTTAAGGATGGGGCGGGGTTCCTACGAGCAGTACTTC. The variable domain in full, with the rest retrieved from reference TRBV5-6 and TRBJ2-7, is DAGVTQSPTHLIKTRGQQVTLRCSPKSGHDTVSWYQQALGQGPQFIFQYYEEEERQRGNFPDRFSGHQFPNYSSELNVNALLLGDSALYLCASSLRMGRGSYEQYFGPGTRLTVT.